The 23 T cell receptor beta chains in this list originate from one sample, sequenced in a study of vaccination and CD4 T cells after COVID-19 (dated by TCRdb to between 2021 and 2024). The time point label of this sample denotes: late sampling 161 to 241 days after vaccination in a few convalescent patients. Reading the label with the study, this specimen's treatment or condition is: roughly 10-day PBMC culture with coronavirus spike peptide pools or control peptides (ViraFEST assay). No antigen is known for these receptors. Receptor amplification or capture employed PCR. Instrument on record: Illumina iSeq 100. DNA from cultured CD4+ T cells was subjected to TCR sequencing with the Oncomine TCR Beta short-read assay at the Johns Hopkins FTIC core. The public reads were run again by TCRdb, first through fastp at Q25 and then through MiXCR, and only productive beta chains were kept. Entries are consolidated by CDR3 protein sequence, retaining the most common genes and DNA. The sample has 20,000 to 25,000 distinct CDR3 sequences on record, approximately 32% of them singletons. The ten biggest clones cover about 10% of the sample.

The specimen comprised CD4+ T cells from blood, cultured in vitro, sampled about 7 months after SARS-CoV-2 vaccination. The origin of the receptors is a human donor who had recovered from COVID-19.

The V and J genes are TRBV7-9 and TRBJ2-5; a possible D gene is TRBD1 (5 bases). This CDR3 has 14 amino acids. The germline CDR1 and CDR2 sequences are SEHNR and FQNEAQ (reference sequence). V shed 4 bases and J shed 7 bases, with 16 bases lying between them. The CDR3 nucleotides are TGTGCCAGCAGCTCAATTGGGGCAAGTGGGACCCAGTACTTC. It specifies CASSSIGASGTQYF.

This clonotype was seen ten or more times. The gene calls are TRBV7-9 and TRBJ1-2, with 8 nucleotides matching TRBD1. This CDR3 has 13 amino acids. V lost 1 base and J lost 8; bases outside the gene matches: 3. Germline-derived CDR1 and CDR2 are SEHNR and FQNEAQ (reference sequence). Here the CDR3 reads CASSLGQGYGYTF. DNA for the CDR3: TGTGCCAGCAGCTTAGGACAGGGGTACGGCTACACCTTC.

This clonotype was recorded a few times. The CDR3 is CAAGHGRGHPYTGELFF. The CDR3 region has the DNA TGTGCCGCAGGTCATGGTCGGGGACACCCCTACACCGGGGAGCTGTTTTTT. This chain links TRBV24-1 with TRBJ2-2; weak D call: TRBD1 (6 bases). Trimming shortened V by 12 bases and J by 3 bases, and 25 bases separated the two germline ends. The length of the CDR3 is 17 residues. The germline V gene encodes CDR1 KGHDR and CDR2 SFDVKD.

The J gene is TRBJ2-5, the V gene TRBV24-1; 9 nucleotides align to TRBD2. Germline CDR1 is KGHDR and CDR2 is SFDVKD. With 3 bases clipped from V and 0 bases from J, the junction kept 4 bases outside the gene matches. This CDR3 is 16 amino acids long. In DNA, the CDR3 is TGTGCCACCAGTGATCTTAGCGGGAGCTACCAAGAGACCCAGTACTTC. Translation gives CATSDLSGSYQETQYF.

The chain has TRBV20-1 and TRBJ1-1; the D is unclear. Trimming cost V 6 bases and J 1 base, with 9 bases left between them. This CDR3 has 12 amino acids. Germline CDR1 DFQATT, CDR2 SNEGSKA (reference sequence). The CDR3 sequence is CSALDTNTEAFF. The CDR3 DNA is TGCAGTGCCCTCGATACGAACACTGAAGCTTTCTTT.

The chain uses TRBV20-1 and TRBJ2-1, with 10 bases identical to TRBD2. J gave up 2 bases and V 5 bases, and 6 bases lay outside the gene matches. The CDR3 spans 15 residues. In germline, CDR1 is DFQATT, CDR2 SNEGSKA (reference sequence). CDR3 coding DNA: TGCAGTGCTGGGTCCAGCGGGGGGGCCTACAATGAGCAGTTCTTC. It encodes CSAGSSGGAYNEQFF.

The chain recombines TRBV11-3 with TRBJ1-5; D not resolved. CDR3 size: 13 residues. The germline V gene has CDR1 SGHNT and CDR2 YENEEA. V lost 1 base and J lost 1, with 2 bases in between. The CDR3 DNA reads TGTGCCAGCAGCTTAGGAAGCAATCAGCCCCAGCATTTT. Protein sequence: CASSLGSNQPQHF.

There are a few counts of this clonotype. The chain is built from TRBV20-1 and TRBJ1-2, with 8 positions matching TRBD1. The J segment lost 2 bases and the V segment lost 6 bases, leaving 5 bases of the junction unmatched. This CDR3 is built from 13 residues. From germline, CDR1 is DFQATT and CDR2 SNEGSKA (reference sequence). CDR3 DNA: TGCAGTGCGCGGGACAGGCAGAACTATGGCTACACCTTC. Translation gives CSARDRQNYGYTF.

This clonotype occurred a few times. The chain has TRBV7-8 and TRBJ1-1; 9 nucleotides match TRBD1. The junction had 7 bases not matched to a gene; V was cut back by 4 bases and J by 4 bases. There are 15 residues in the CDR3. The germline V gene encodes CDR1 SGHVS and CDR2 FQNEAQ. The CDR3 nucleotides read TGTGCCAGCAGCTCCCAGACAGGGGGGGTCACTGAAGCTTTCTTT. It translates to CASSSQTGGVTEAFF.

This clonotype was counted a few times. The rearrangement links TRBV7-2 to TRBJ2-1, with 8 bases aligning to TRBD2. V trimming: 4 bases; J trimming: 7 bases; junction bases outside the gene matches: 6. The CDR3 contains 14 residues. The germline V gene encodes CDR1 SGHTA and CDR2 FQGNSA. CDR3 nucleotides: TGTGCCAGCAGCTACCGGACTAGCCGGAATGAGCAGTTCTTC. Translation: CASSYRTSRNEQFF.

The chain carries TRBV2 and TRBJ1-5; TRBD1 is a possible D gene (6 bases). The length of the CDR3 is 14 residues. V was pared by 4 bases and J by 9 bases, with 16 bases between. The germline V gene encodes CDR1 SNHLY and CDR2 FYNNEI. The chain's CDR3 is CASSGTVIEAPQHF. The CDR3 nucleotides are TGTGCCAGCAGTGGGACAGTGATCGAGGCGCCCCAGCATTTT.

The V call is TRBV6-5, the J call TRBJ2-1; weak D call: TRBD2 (6 bases). This CDR3 has 15 amino acids. The germline gives CDR1 MNHEY, CDR2 SVGAGI. V was trimmed by 0 bases and J by 0 bases, leaving 6 bases between them. The CDR3 sequence: CASSYSGGSYNEQFF. The CDR3, as DNA: TGTGCCAGCAGTTACTCGGGGGGCTCCTACAATGAGCAGTTCTTC.

This sequence joins TRBV20-1 and TRBJ1-2; tentative D call: TRBD1 (5 bases). The CDR3 is 12 amino acids. The ends were cut back, 3 bases at V and 3 bases at J, with 8 bases in the middle. CDR1 is DFQATT and CDR2 is SNEGSKA in the germline V gene (reference sequence). CDR3 region: CSASDSYYGYTF. CDR3 nucleotide sequence: TGCAGTGCTAGCGACAGTTACTATGGCTACACCTTC.

This clonotype was recorded a few times. This chain uses TRBV6-1 with TRBJ2-5; no reliable D call. Germline V lookup: CDR1 MNHNS, CDR2 SASEGT. V was pared by 6 bases and J by 5 bases, with 10 bases between. The length of the CDR3 is 12 residues. The CDR3 DNA reads as TGTGCCAGCAGGAATTTTCCGGAGACCCAGTACTTC. Its protein is CASRNFPETQYF.

This clonotype was observed once. The chain carries TRBV3-1 and TRBJ2-5, with 7 bases lining up with TRBD2. The CDR3 contains 15 residues. Per the germline V gene, CDR1 is LGHDT and CDR2 is YNNKEL (reference sequence). V lost 4 bases and J lost 2; bases outside the gene matches: 7. CDR3 region: CASSPRWRGQETQYF. The CDR3 DNA is TGTGCCAGCAGCCCCCGTTGGCGGGGGCAAGAGACCCAGTACTTC.

V usage is TRBV11-2 and J usage is TRBJ2-7; tentatively, D is TRBD2 (6 bases). The V gene lost 3 bases and the J gene lost 1 base, with 13 bases spanning the gap. The CDR3 consists of 15 residues. Per germline, CDR1 SGHAT and CDR2 FQNNGV. In DNA form, the CDR3 reads TGTGCCAGCAGCTTGGTTTCTCGGGGGTCCTACGAGCAGTACTTC. Encoded protein: CASSLVSRGSYEQYF.

V and J are TRBV27 and TRBJ2-3; D not certain. V was cut by 5 bases and J by 2 bases, with 5 bases left in between. CDR3 length: 12 amino acids. Per germline, CDR1 MNHEY and CDR2 SMNVEV (reference sequence). CDR3 nucleotides: TGTGCCAGCAGTGCCCTCACAGATACGCAGTATTTT. Its protein product is CASSALTDTQYF.

The gene calls are TRBV6-1 and TRBJ2-2; 13 bases agree with TRBD2. V trimming: 6 bases; J trimming: 4 bases; junction bases outside the gene matches: 5. Germline CDR1 reads MNHNS; CDR2 reads SASEGT. This CDR3 spans 16 amino acids. In DNA form, the CDR3 reads TGTGCCAGCAGCCGACTAGCGGGGGGCCCCACCGGGGAGCTGTTTTTT. It translates to CASSRLAGGPTGELFF.

The rearrangement uses TRBV7-9 and TRBJ1-4; 8 bases map to TRBD1. CDR3 size: 14 residues. V lost 4 bases and J lost 8; bases outside the gene matches: 6. Germline V CDR1 and CDR2: SEHNR, FQNEAQ (reference sequence). This CDR3 reads CASSSGQGREKLFF. Written as DNA, the CDR3 is TGTGCCAGCAGCTCCGGACAGGGCCGAGAAAAACTGTTTTTT. Combining the CDR3 with reference TRBV7-9 and TRBJ1-4 gives the whole variable domain DTGVSQNPRHKITKRGQNVTFRCDPISEHNRLYWYRQTLGQGPEFLTYFQNEAQLEKSRLLSDRFSAERPKGSFSTLEIQRTEQGDSAMYLCASSSGQGREKLFFGSGTQLSVL.

The sample holds a few counts of this clonotype. The V call is TRBV19, the J call TRBJ1-2; 8 bases map to TRBD1. Germline values: CDR1 LNHDA, CDR2 SQIVND (reference sequence). The V segment lost 6 bases and the J segment 4 bases; nucleotides outside the gene matches: 7. CDR3 length: 14 residues. CDR3 bases: TGTGCCAGTAGACAGGGGGTGGAGCGCTATGGCTACACCTTC. Encoded protein: CASRQGVERYGYTF. The variable domain in full, with the rest retrieved from reference TRBV19 and TRBJ1-2, is DGGITQSPKYLFRKEGQNVTLSCEQNLNHDAMYWYRQDPGQGLRLIYYSQIVNDFQKGDIAEGYSVSREKKESFPLTVTSAQKNPTAFYLCASRQGVERYGYTFGSGTRLTVV.

The V and J genes are TRBV18 and TRBJ2-7; D not resolved. Trimming cost V 0 bases and J 4 bases, with 7 bases left between them. CDR1 KGHSH and CDR2 LQKENI come from the germline V gene. The CDR3 loop spans 13 amino acids. The DNA for the CDR3 is TGTGCCAGCTCACCACCGTCAGGATACGAGCAGTACTTC. It codes for CASSPPSGYEQYF.

This clonotype was seen more than once but under ten times. The chain employs TRBV19 and TRBJ1-6; D is perhaps TRBD1 (5 bases). Germline CDR1 LNHDA, CDR2 SQIVND (reference sequence). Trimming removed 10 bases from V and 7 bases from J, with 20 bases in between. CDR3 length equals 15 residues. The CDR3 DNA is TGTGCCACCTCCCGCCTCCAGGGTACGAATTCACCCCTCCACTTT. Translated, it gives CATSRLQGTNSPLHF.

In DNA, the CDR3 is TGCAGTGCTTACTCTTGGACAGGGGATGTGGGCACAGATACGCAGTATTTT. This encodes CSAYSWTGDVGTDTQYF. The chain links TRBV20-1 to TRBJ2-3, with TRBD1 identical over 9 bases. The trim removed 5 bases at V and 1 base at J, leaving 13 bases unmatched. From germline, CDR1 is DFQATT and CDR2 SNEGSKA (reference sequence). CDR3 size: 17 residues.